This TCR beta chain was retrieved from a study of T cell responses to AZD1222 COVID-19 vaccine. Study-wide points: Sampling captured repertoires only after the peak T cell response. Spike-specific TCR repertoires showed rising breadth and depth after two AZD1222 doses. Nearly half of spike-specific TCRs reportedly target variant regions that are unmutated in the B.1.351 and B.1.1.7 variants. Baseline serostatus was positive in only a handful of AZD1222 recipients.

TCRdb's table, derived via immunoSEQ multiplex PCR, lists solely in-frame clones and lacks some. In the table there are about 140,000 clones, 70% to 90% of which are singletons. About this clone: Its matching antigen is unknown.

The TCR sequence derives from an adult in good health. The starting material was peripheral blood, obtained on day 0 of AZD1222 vaccination.

The CDR3 region has the DNA TGTGCCAGCAGTCCCCGGACAGGGCTTCGCTACGAGCAGTACTTC. Protein product: CASSPRTGLRYEQYF. The V gene is TRBV27, the J gene TRBJ2-7, with 8 bases that match TRBD1. With 5 bases clipped from V and 3 bases from J, the junction kept 9 bases outside the gene matches. The CDR3 covers 15 residues. Germline V lookup: CDR1 MNHEY, CDR2 SMNVEV (reference sequence).